This TCR beta chain was identified in a study of OX40 agonist ivuxolimab in advanced cancers. About the study: Patients received ivuxolimab, an agonistic anti-OX40 (CD134) antibody.

Method: immunoSEQ multiplex PCR; TCRdb's copy keeps in-frame clones and lacks some. The table lists tens of thousands of clones, about 91% of them singletons. Points on this clone: The target antigen is unknown.

Trimming cost V 1 base and J 7 bases, with 12 bases left between them. The CDR3 has 14 residues. CDR1 and CDR2 (germline): SGHDT, YYEEEE. The study's findings and limits: In the expanded peripheral T cells, antigen specificity was never determined. Averaging showed that CD8+ T cells had more expanded clones than CD4+ did.

The V call is TRBV5-6, the J call TRBJ1-5; TRBD1 might be the D (5 bases). The receptor was isolated from an adult with an advanced solid tumor such as melanoma, head and neck, liver or kidney cancer. The sequencing used CD4+ or CD8+ T cells sorted from blood, collected in a trial of the OX40 agonist ivuxolimab. CDR3 region: CASSLTGDGQPQHF. The CDR3 nucleotides read TGTGCCAGCAGCTTGACGGGGGATGGGCAGCCCCAGCATTTT. Full variable domain (missing parts from reference TRBV5-6 and TRBJ1-5): DAGVTQSPTHLIKTRGQQVTLRCSPKSGHDTVSWYQQALGQGPQFIFQYYEEEERQRGNFPDRFSGHQFPNYSSELNVNALLLGDSALYLCASSLTGDGQPQHFGDGTRLSIL.